Following are 5 T cell receptor beta chains from one sample sequenced in a study of blood T cell repertoires in COVID-19. Sequencing used immunoSEQ multiplex PCR; TCRdb keeps in-frame clones, though not all of them. The table includes 140,000 to 150,000 clones, about nine tenths detected once. The sequenced sample consisted of PBMCs or T cells enriched from blood (not recorded which). Receptors were obtained from a man aged 45-65 years who had recovered from COVID-19.

This clone was seen a single time. The V and J genes are TRBV5-1 and TRBJ2-7; 9 nucleotides match TRBD2. From germline, CDR1 is SGHRS and CDR2 YFSETQ. The CDR3 covers 14 residues. V lost 5 bases to trimming and J lost 5 bases; unmatched junction nucleotides: 8. This chain's CDR3 is CASSSSGRLNEQYF. The DNA for the CDR3 is TGCGCCAGCAGTTCGAGCGGGAGGCTCAACGAGCAGTACTTC. Combining the CDR3 with reference TRBV5-1 and TRBJ2-7 gives the whole variable domain KAGVTQTPRYLIKTRGQQVTLSCSPISGHRSVSWYQQTPGQGLQFLFEYFSETQRNKGNFPGRFSGRQFSNSRSEMNVSTLELGDSALYLCASSSSGRLNEQYFGPGTRLTVT.

This chain connects TRBV6-1 to TRBJ2-1; TRBD2 agrees at 7 bases. Germline trimming cut 2 bases from V and 7 bases from J; bases unmatched to any gene: 11. This CDR3 contains 16 residues. The germline gives CDR1 MNHNS, CDR2 SASEGT. The CDR3 bases are TGTGCCAGCAGTGAAAGGAGGGAGGGAGGGGCGAATGAGCAGTTCTTC. This encodes CASSERREGGANEQFF.

The chain combines TRBV5-4 with TRBJ2-1; TRBD2 agrees at 7 bases. This CDR3 is built from 14 residues. Germline V gene lookup returns CDR1 SGHNT and CDR2 YYREEE (reference sequence). V lost 7 bases to trimming and J lost 5 bases; unmatched junction nucleotides: 9. The CDR3 sequence is CASGRALADNEQFF. The CDR3 coding sequence is TGTGCCAGCGGGCGGGCGCTAGCGGACAATGAGCAGTTCTTC.

V gene TRBV28 combines with J gene TRBJ2-1, with D perhaps matching TRBD2 (6 bases). This CDR3 spans 13 amino acids. V gave up 8 bases and J gave up 6 bases, with 14 bases separating them. Germline-derived CDR1 and CDR2 are MDHEN and SYDVKM. As DNA, the CDR3 is TGTGCCAGCGGAGCGGGCGCGTTCAATGAGCAGTTCTTC. This sequence encodes CASGAGAFNEQFF. Together with reference TRBV28 and TRBJ2-1, the CDR3 gives the full variable domain: DVKVTQSSRYLVKRTGEKVFLECVQDMDHENMFWYRQDPGLGLRLIYFSYDVKMKEKGDIPEGYSVSREKKERFSLILESASTNQTSMYLCASGAGAFNEQFFGPGTRLTVL.

The chain's CDR3 is CASEAGTSGGPGAGELFF. The CDR3 DNA is TGTGCCAGTGAGGCCGGGACTAGCGGGGGGCCTGGGGCCGGGGAGCTGTTTTTT. The chain uses TRBV19 and TRBJ2-2, with 15 bases identical to TRBD2. This CDR3 spans 18 amino acids. The trim removed 8 bases at V and 6 bases at J, leaving 13 bases unmatched. Looked up from germline, CDR1 is LNHDA and CDR2 is SQIVND (reference sequence).